This T cell receptor beta chain was documented in a study of shared clonotypes between healthy human individuals. Overall study context: CD4 naive cells filled three plates per donor, CD4 memory three, CD8 naive two and CD8 memory one.

Findings and caveats of the study: Naive CD4 clonotypes overlapped across a handful of donors at around 4.7%.

The study separated CD4+ cells into CD45RA+ naive and CD45RA-negative memory subsets. Germline V gene lookup returns CDR1 MNHEY and CDR2 SMNVEV (reference sequence). The CDR3 spans 15 residues. V lost 0 bases and J lost 7, with 12 bases in between. This clone occurred once. Its antigen is still unknown. Data came from immunoSEQ multiplex PCR; TCRdb stores just in-frame clones and leaves some out. The sample lists approximately 1,500,000 clones; approximately 96% were seen once. Sequenced input: naive CD4+ T cells sorted from blood. Stated subset: CD45RA+ positively selected. The TCR sequence derives from a man aged 30 to 39 in good health. The chain combines TRBV27 with TRBJ1-4; D ambiguous. CDR3 sequence (DNA): TGTGCCAGCAGTTTATCCGGGATAGGTAGTGAAAAACTGTTTTTT. It specifies CASSLSGIGSEKLFF.